Below, one T cell receptor beta chain is given with its context. The CDR3 sequence is 15 residues long. The V end was cut by 2 bases, the J end by 0 bases, with 12 bases between. Germline values: CDR1 SGHRS, CDR2 YFSETQ. The TCR beta repertoire was assessed by survey-level immunoSEQ sequencing. Data came from immunoSEQ multiplex PCR; TCRdb stores just in-frame clones and leaves some out. This sample yields about 50,000 clones, of which over 85% are seen a single time; roughly 10% belongs to the top ten. The chain combines TRBV5-1 with TRBJ2-7; D might be TRBD1 (6 bases). Material: PBMCs. The receptor was derived from a man in his forties or fifties with rheumatoid arthritis. The CDR3 loop is CASSFITGSSYEQYF. CDR3 nucleotides: TGCGCCAGCAGCTTTATAACAGGGAGCTCCTACGAGCAGTACTTC. The whole variable domain, remainder taken from reference TRBV5-1 and TRBJ2-7, is KAGVTQTPRYLIKTRGQQVTLSCSPISGHRSVSWYQQTPGQGLQFLFEYFSETQRNKGNFPGRFSGRQFSNSRSEMNVSTLELGDSALYLCASSFITGSSYEQYFGPGTRLTVT.